This T cell receptor (beta chain) was sequenced in a study of shared clonotypes between healthy human individuals. Across the whole study: For every donor, three CD4 naive, three CD4 memory, two CD8 naive and one CD8 memory plates were used.

A CD45RA-negative memory subset and a CD45RA+ naive subset were separated from the CD4+ cells. Notes on the study in general: In several donors, about 5% of naive CD4 clonotypes appeared in common. Represented diversity (both genetic and exposure-history) was limited by the small number of donors.

Sequenced by immunoSEQ multiplex PCR; TCRdb stores in-frame clones only, minus some. The sample consists of about 1 million clones, around 75% of them appearing once. For this clone: Its antigen remains unidentified.

Between the trimmed V and J ends, which lost 0 bases and 1 base, there was a span of 8 bases. The CDR3 spans 14 residues. The sequence was collected from a man younger than 35 in good health. The specimen was memory CD4+ T cells sorted from blood. The subset: CD45RA-negative fraction. V usage is TRBV5-3 and J usage is TRBJ2-7; D gene ambiguous. TRBV5-3 is assigned to the ORF class and has an uncertain function. DNA of the CDR3: TGTGCCAGAAGCTTGGATACCGGGTCCTACGAGCAGTACTTC. Its translation: CARSLDTGSYEQYF.